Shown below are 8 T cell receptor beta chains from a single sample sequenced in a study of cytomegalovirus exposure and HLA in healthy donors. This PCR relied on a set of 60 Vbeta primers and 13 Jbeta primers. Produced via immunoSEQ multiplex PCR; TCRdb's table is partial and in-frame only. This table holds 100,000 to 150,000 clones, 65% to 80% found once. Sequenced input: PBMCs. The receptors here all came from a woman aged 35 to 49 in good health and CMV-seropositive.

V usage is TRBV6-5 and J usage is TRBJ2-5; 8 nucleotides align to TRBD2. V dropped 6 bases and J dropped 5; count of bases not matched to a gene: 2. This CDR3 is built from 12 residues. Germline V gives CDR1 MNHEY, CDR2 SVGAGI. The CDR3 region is CASRPGGETQYF. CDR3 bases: TGTGCCAGCAGACCGGGAGGGGAGACCCAGTACTTC.

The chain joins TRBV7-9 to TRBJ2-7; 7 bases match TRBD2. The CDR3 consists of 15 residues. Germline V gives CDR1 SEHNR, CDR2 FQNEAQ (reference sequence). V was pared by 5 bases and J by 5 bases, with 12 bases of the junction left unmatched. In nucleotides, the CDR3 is TGTGCCAGCAGCCCTGTGGGGGGGGGAGGGGACGAGCAGTACTTC. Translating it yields CASSPVGGGGDEQYF. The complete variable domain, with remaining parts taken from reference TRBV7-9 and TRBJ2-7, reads DTGVSQNPRHKITKRGQNVTFRCDPISEHNRLYWYRQTLGQGPEFLTYFQNEAQLEKSRLLSDRFSAERPKGSFSTLEIQRTEQGDSAMYLCASSPVGGGGDEQYFGPGTRLTVT.

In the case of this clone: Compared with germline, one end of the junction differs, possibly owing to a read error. The CDR3 loop reads CSAPIFREQRF. CDR3 nucleotide sequence: TGCAGTGCCCCGATTTTCCGGGAGCAAAGGTTC. The gene calls are TRBV20-1 and TRBJ2-7; tentatively, D is TRBD2 (6 bases). This CDR3 spans 11 amino acids. Germline CDR1 and CDR2: DFQATT and SNEGSKA (reference sequence).

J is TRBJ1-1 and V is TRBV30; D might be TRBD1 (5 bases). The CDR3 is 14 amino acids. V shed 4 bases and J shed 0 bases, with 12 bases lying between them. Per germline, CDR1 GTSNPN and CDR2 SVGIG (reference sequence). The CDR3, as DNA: TGTGCCTGGATAGGGGCAGTAATGAACACTGAAGCTTTCTTT. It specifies CAWIGAVMNTEAFF.

The DNA of the CDR3 is TGTGCCAGCTCACCCACCGGACGGGAGAATCAGCCCCAGCATTTT. Translating it yields CASSPTGRENQPQHF. V usage is TRBV18 and J usage is TRBJ1-5; unclear D gene. The CDR3 covers 15 residues. The V end was cut by 3 bases, the J end by 4 bases, with 13 bases between. Germline CDR1 and CDR2: KGHSH and LQKENI.

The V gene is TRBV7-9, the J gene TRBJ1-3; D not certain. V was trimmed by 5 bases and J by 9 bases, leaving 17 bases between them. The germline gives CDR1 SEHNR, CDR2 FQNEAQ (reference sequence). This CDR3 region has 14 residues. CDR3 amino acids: CASSDLARGFTIYF. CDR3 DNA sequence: TGTGCCAGCAGCGACCTGGCGCGGGGATTCACCATATATTTT.

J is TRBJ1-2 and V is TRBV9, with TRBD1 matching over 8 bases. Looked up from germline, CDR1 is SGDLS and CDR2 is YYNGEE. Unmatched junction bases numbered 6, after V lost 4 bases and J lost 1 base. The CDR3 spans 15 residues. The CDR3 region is CASSMGQEINYGYTF. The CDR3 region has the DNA TGTGCCAGCAGCATGGGACAGGAGATTAACTATGGCTACACCTTC.

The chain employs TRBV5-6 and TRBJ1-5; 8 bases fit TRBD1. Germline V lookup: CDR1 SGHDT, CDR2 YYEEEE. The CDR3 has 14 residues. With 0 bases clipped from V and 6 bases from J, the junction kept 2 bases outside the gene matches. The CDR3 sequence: CASSLGQGLQPQHF. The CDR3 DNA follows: TGTGCCAGCAGCTTGGGACAGGGGCTTCAGCCCCAGCATTTT.